This T cell receptor beta chain was identified during a study of glioma-infiltrating T cells. This clonotype occurred a few times. The iRepertoire nested amplicon-rescue multiplex PCR amplified TCR alpha and beta CDR3s from RNA. TCRdb reprocessed the multiplex PCR reads with MiXCR, giving one entry per CDR3 protein. The table includes tens of thousands of distinct CDR3 sequences, 35% to 50% detected once. The sample comprised glioma tissue, nonneoplastic brain tissue, or PBMCs (not recorded which). This clonotype was obtained from a human donor with low-grade glioma or glioblastoma, undergoing nonglioma brain surgery, or in good health (not recorded which).

This chain's CDR3 is CSVAGTFQENTEAFF. DNA of the CDR3: TGCAGCGTTGCCGGGACCTTTCAAGAGAACACTGAAGCTTTCTTT. This chain joins TRBV29-1 and TRBJ1-1; TRBD1 might be the D (5 bases). CDR1 is SQVTM, CDR2 ANQGSEA, per germline. The CDR3 is 15 residues long. V shed 4 bases and J shed 1 base, with 16 bases lying between them.